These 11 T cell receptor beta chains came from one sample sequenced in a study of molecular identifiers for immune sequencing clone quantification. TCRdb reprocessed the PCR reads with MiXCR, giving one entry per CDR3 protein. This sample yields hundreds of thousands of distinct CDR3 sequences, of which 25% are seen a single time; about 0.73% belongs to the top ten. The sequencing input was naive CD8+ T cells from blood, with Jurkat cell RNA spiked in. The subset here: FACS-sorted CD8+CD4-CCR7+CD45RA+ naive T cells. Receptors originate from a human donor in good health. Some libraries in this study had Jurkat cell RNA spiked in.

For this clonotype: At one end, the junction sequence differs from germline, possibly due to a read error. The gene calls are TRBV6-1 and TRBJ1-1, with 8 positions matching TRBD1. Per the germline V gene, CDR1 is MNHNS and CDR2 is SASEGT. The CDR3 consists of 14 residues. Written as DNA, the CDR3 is TGTTCCAGCAGTGAAGTCCACAGGGGGACTGAAGCTTTCTTT. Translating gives CSSSEVHRGTEAFF.

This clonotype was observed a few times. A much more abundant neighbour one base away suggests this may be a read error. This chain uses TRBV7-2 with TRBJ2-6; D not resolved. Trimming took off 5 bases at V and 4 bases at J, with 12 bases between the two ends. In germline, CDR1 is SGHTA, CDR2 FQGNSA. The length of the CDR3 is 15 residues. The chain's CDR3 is CASSPNIGGANVLTF. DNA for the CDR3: TGTGCCAGCAGCCCCAACATCGGAGGGGCCAACGTCCTGACTTTC.

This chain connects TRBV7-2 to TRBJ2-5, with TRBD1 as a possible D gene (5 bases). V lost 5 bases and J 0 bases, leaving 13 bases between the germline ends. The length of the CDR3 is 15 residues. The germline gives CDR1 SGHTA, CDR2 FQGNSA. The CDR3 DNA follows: TGTGCCAGCAGCAAAAGGGGATTAAACCAAGAGACCCAGTACTTC. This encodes CASSKRGLNQETQYF.

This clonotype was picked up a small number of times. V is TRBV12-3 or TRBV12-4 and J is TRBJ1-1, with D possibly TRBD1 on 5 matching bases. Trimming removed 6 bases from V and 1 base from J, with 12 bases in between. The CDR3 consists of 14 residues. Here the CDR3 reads CASSLDSWNTEAFF. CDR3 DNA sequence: TGTGCCAGCAGCCTAGACAGCTGGAACACTGAAGCTTTCTTT.

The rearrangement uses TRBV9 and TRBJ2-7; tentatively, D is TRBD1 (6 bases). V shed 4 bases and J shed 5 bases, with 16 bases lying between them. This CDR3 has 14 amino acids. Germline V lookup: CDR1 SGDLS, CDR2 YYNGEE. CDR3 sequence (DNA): TGTGCCAGCAGCCCCACAGGGTATGTCAACGAGCAGTACTTC. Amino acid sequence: CASSPTGYVNEQYF.

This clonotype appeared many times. DNA of the CDR3: TGTGCCAGCAGCCGTACTACGGGACAGGGGGCCCACGAGCAGTACTTC. Translated, it gives CASSRTTGQGAHEQYF. The J gene is TRBJ2-7, the V gene TRBV3-1; 12 positions agree with TRBD1. This CDR3 is built from 16 residues. V was pared by 4 bases and J by 5 bases, with 9 bases of the junction left unmatched. Germline loops: CDR1 LGHDT, CDR2 YNNKEL (reference sequence).

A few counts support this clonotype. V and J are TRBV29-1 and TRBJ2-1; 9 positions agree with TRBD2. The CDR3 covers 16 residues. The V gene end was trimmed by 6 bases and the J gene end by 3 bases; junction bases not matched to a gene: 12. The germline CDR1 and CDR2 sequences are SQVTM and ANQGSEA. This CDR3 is CSVKGSSGTIYNEQFF. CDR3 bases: TGCAGCGTCAAAGGGTCTAGCGGGACTATCTACAATGAGCAGTTCTTC.

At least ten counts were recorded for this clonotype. The chain's CDR3 is CASSQAPTSSSTDTQYF. DNA of the CDR3: TGCGCCAGCAGCCAAGCCCCAACTTCCTCTAGCACAGATACGCAGTATTTT. The chain uses TRBV4-3 and TRBJ2-3; D ambiguous. With 1 base removed from V and 0 bases from J, the gap between germline ends came to 14 bases. Per germline, CDR1 LGHNA and CDR2 YSLEER. The CDR3 is made up of 17 amino acids.

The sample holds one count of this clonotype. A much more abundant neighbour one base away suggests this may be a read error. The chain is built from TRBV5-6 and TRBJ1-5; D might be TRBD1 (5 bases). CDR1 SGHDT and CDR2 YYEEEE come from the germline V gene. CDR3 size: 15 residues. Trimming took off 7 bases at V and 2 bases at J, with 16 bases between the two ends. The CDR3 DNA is TGTGCCAGCGGCTCGCTAGGGGCAGGCAATCAGCCCCAGCATTTT. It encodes CASGSLGAGNQPQHF.

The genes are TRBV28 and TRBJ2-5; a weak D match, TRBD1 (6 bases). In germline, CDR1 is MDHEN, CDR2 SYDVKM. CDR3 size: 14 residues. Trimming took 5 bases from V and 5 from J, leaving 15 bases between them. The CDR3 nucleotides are TGTGCCAGCAGTCCGACGATCCAGGGGGAGACCCAGTACTTC. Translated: CASSPTIQGETQYF.

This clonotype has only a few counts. CDR3 nucleotides: TGCGCCAGCAGCCAGCCCTCCCCAGGGGAAGAATTCGTCGGTGAAAAACTGTTTTTT. This codes for CASSQPSPGEEFVGEKLFF. The genes are TRBV4-3 and TRBJ1-4, with a tentative D call TRBD1 (6 bases). Germline V gene sequence: CDR1 LGHNA, CDR2 YSLEER. The CDR3 is 19 residues long. Trimming took 3 bases from V and 7 from J, leaving 27 bases between them.